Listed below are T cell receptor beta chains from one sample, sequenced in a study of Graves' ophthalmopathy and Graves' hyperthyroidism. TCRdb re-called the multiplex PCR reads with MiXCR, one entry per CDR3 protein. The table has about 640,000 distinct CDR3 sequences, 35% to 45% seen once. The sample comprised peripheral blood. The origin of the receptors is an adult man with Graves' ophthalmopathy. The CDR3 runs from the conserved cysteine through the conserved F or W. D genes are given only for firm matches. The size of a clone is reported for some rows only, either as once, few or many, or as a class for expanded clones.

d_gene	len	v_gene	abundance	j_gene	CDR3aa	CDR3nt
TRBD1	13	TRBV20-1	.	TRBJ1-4	CSAGNRGLEKLFF	TGCAGTGCGGGAAACAGGGGGTTGGAAAAACTGTTTTTT
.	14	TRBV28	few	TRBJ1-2	CASSATWVNYGYTF	TGTGCCAGCAGCGCGACCTGGGTAAACTATGGCTACACCTTC
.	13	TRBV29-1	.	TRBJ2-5	CSSLGRGKETQYF	TGCAGCTCCTTGGGCAGGGGAAAAGAGACCCAGTACTTC
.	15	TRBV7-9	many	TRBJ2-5	CASRPVLTDQETQYF	TGTGCCAGCAGGCCCGTATTGACAGACCAAGAGACCCAGTACTTC
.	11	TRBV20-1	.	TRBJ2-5	CSARDGGVQYF	TGCAGTGCTAGAGATGGGGGAGTTCAGTACTTC
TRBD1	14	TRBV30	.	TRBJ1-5	CAWSDRGRNQPQHF	TGTGCCTGGAGTGACAGGGGACGCAATCAGCCCCAGCATTTT
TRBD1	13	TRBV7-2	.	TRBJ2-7	CASETGGRREQYF	TGTGCCAGCGAGACAGGGGGAAGGCGCGAGCAGTACTTC
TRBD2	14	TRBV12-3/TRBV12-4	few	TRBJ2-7	CASSGSGSIYEQYF	TGTGCCAGCAGTGGGAGCGGGAGTATTTACGAGCAGTACTTC
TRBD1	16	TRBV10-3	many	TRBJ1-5	CAISESSGGHNQPQHF	TGTGCCATCAGTGAGTCTTCAGGGGGTCACAATCAGCCCCAGCATTTT
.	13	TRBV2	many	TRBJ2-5	CASSEISRETQYF	TGTGCCAGCAGTGAAATTTCTCGGGAGACCCAGTACTTC
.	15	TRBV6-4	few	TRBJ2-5	CASTRGRVPMETQYF	TGTGCCAGCACAAGGGGTCGGGTACCTATGGAGACCCAGTACTTC
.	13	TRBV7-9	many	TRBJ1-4	CASRRGAGEKLFF	TGTGCCAGCAGGAGGGGGGCTGGAGAAAAACTGTTTTTT
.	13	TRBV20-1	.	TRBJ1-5	CSARGPGVGPQHF	TGCAGTGCTAGAGGTCCCGGTGTGGGGCCCCAGCATTTT
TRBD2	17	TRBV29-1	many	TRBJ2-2	CSVEREVTSGRTGELFF	TGCAGCGTTGAAAGGGAGGTGACTAGCGGGCGCACCGGGGAGCTGTTTTTT
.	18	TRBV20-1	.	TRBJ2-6	CSAARLDFIRSGANVLTF	TGCAGTGCTGCCAGACTAGATTTTATTAGGTCTGGGGCCAACGTCCTGACTTTC
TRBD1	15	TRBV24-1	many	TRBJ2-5	CATSDRTGPQETQYF	TGTGCCACCAGTGACCGGACAGGGCCTCAAGAGACCCAGTACTTC
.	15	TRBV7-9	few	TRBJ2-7	CASSQDPAEGYEQYF	TGTGCCAGCAGCCAAGACCCAGCGGAGGGCTACGAGCAGTACTTC
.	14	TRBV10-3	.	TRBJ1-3	CASGDLTAGNTIYF	TGTGCCAGCGGGGACCTAACTGCCGGAAACACCATATATTTT
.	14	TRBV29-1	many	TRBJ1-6	CSVRDSGNRSPLHF	TGCAGCGTTCGGGACTCCGGAAATCGTTCACCCCTCCACTTT
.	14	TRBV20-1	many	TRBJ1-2	CSARDRANYIGYTF	TGCAGTGCTAGAGACCGCGCCAACTATATCGGCTACACCTTC